These 29 T cell receptor beta chains share one sample of origin, sequenced in a study of blood T cells in healthy people across ages. The authors ran a second PCR of about 6 to 11 cycles using a sample-barcoded 5' primer and a J-beta primer mix. TCRdb called the 5' RACE reads again in MiXCR, with one record for every CDR3 protein. The table records 650,000 to 700,000 distinct CDR3 sequences, under 65% of them present only once. The specimen was blood. Receptors were obtained from a woman aged 80 or over in good health.

A single count supports this clonotype. The chain carries TRBV7-2 and TRBJ2-3, with unresolved D. Germline V gene sequence: CDR1 SGHTA, CDR2 FQGNSA. The CDR3 length is 13 residues. Between the trimmed V and J ends, which lost 3 bases and 6 bases, there was a span of 10 bases. CDR3 region: CASSFQSWDTQYF. CDR3 nucleotides: TGTGCCAGCAGCTTCCAAAGTTGGGATACGCAGTATTTT. Using reference TRBV7-2 and TRBJ2-3 for the parts outside the CDR3, the full variable domain is GAGVSQSPSNKVTEKGKDVELRCDPISGHTALYWYRQSLGQGLEFLIYFQGNSAPDKSGLPSDRFSAERTGGSVSTLTIQRTQQEDSAVYLCASSFQSWDTQYFGPGTRLTVL.

This clonotype was detected only a few times. The chain combines TRBV3-1 with TRBJ1-1; weak D call: TRBD1 (6 bases). The CDR3 sequence is 12 residues long. Per the germline V gene, CDR1 is LGHDT and CDR2 is YNNKEL (reference sequence). The germline V and J ends were trimmed by 3 bases and 8 bases, with 10 bases remaining between them. CDR3 sequence (DNA): TGTGCCAGCAGCCAGGGGGGCCCCGAAGCTTTCTTT. Amino acids: CASSQGGPEAFF. The variable domain in full, with the rest retrieved from reference TRBV3-1 and TRBJ1-1, is DTAVSQTPKYLVTQMGNDKSIKCEQNLGHDTMYWYKQDSKKFLKIMFSYNNKELIINETVPNRFSPKSPDKAHLNLHINSLELGDSAVYFCASSQGGPEAFFGQGTRLTVV.

In its sample, this clonotype was seen a few times. This chain links TRBV11-1 with TRBJ1-1, with TRBD1 matching 8 bases. There are 12 residues in the CDR3. The germline V gene has CDR1 SGHAT and CDR2 FQDESV (reference sequence). Trimming removed 5 bases from V and 12 bases from J; junction bases left unmatched: 8. CDR3 sequence reads: CASSLDRGGSFF. For the CDR3, the DNA is TGTGCCAGCAGCCTCGACAGGGGTGGATCTTTCTTT.

The chain links TRBV5-6 to TRBJ2-1, with 15 bases aligning to TRBD2. Trimming removed 2 bases from V and 4 bases from J; junction bases left unmatched: 7. CDR1 and CDR2 (germline): SGHDT, YYEEEE. There are 18 residues in the CDR3. The CDR3 bases are TGTGCCAGCAGCTTCGGGACTAGCGGGGGGTCCAGATACAATGAGCAGTTCTTC. This gives the protein CASSFGTSGGSRYNEQFF. The full variable domain, its missing parts supplied by reference TRBV5-6 and TRBJ2-1, is DAGVTQSPTHLIKTRGQQVTLRCSPKSGHDTVSWYQQALGQGPQFIFQYYEEEERQRGNFPDRFSGHQFPNYSSELNVNALLLGDSALYLCASSFGTSGGSRYNEQFFGPGTRLTVL.

Ten or more counts support this clonotype. The chain's CDR3 is CASSAFGTSTEETQYF. As DNA, the CDR3 is TGCGCCAGCAGCGCGTTCGGGACTAGCACAGAAGAGACCCAGTACTTC. The chain employs TRBV5-1 and TRBJ2-5, with 9 positions matching TRBD2. Losses at the gene ends were 4 bases for V and 3 bases for J; bases not matched to a gene: 10. The CDR3 is made up of 16 amino acids. Germline-derived CDR1 and CDR2 are SGHRS and YFSETQ.

In its sample, this clonotype was seen many times. The chain joins TRBV6-6 to TRBJ2-5, with 7 bases that match TRBD1. The germline V gene encodes CDR1 MNHNY and CDR2 SVGAGI (reference sequence). Trimming cost V 5 bases and J 4 bases; bases outside gene matches: 4. The CDR3 sequence is 13 residues long. The CDR3 loop is CASSQGQLETQYF. The CDR3 nucleotides are TGTGCCAGCAGTCAGGGACAGCTAGAGACCCAGTACTTC.

This clonotype was counted at least ten times. This chain connects TRBV7-2 to TRBJ2-1; D remains unclear. Germline assignment: CDR1 SGHTA and CDR2 FQGNSA. The germline V and J ends were trimmed by 2 bases and 4 bases, with 9 bases remaining between them. The CDR3 has 14 residues. CDR3 DNA sequence: TGTGCCAGCAGCTTAATTTCCGGGTACAATGAGCAGTTCTTC. As protein: CASSLISGYNEQFF.

In regard to this clonotype: Possible read error: a much larger clone is one base away. This chain joins TRBV5-1 and TRBJ2-5; 8 nucleotides line up with TRBD2. The V segment lost 2 bases and the J segment 5 bases; nucleotides outside the gene matches: 11. CDR1 and CDR2 (germline): SGHRS, YFSETQ. CDR3 length: 16 amino acids. The CDR3 sequence: CASSFLTSESSETQYF. The CDR3 nucleotides are TGCGCCAGCAGCTTCCTGACTAGCGAGAGCTCGGAGACCCAGTACTTC.

This chain joins TRBV20-1 and TRBJ1-6, with 8 bases that match TRBD1. The V gene end was trimmed by 0 bases and the J gene end by 0 bases; junction bases not matched to a gene: 7. Germline CDR1 and CDR2: DFQATT and SNEGSKA (reference sequence). The CDR3 has 18 amino acids. CDR3 region: CSARDRDRPLSYNSPLHF. In DNA, the CDR3 is TGCAGTGCTAGAGATAGGGACAGGCCTCTCTCCTATAATTCACCCCTCCACTTT.

The CDR3 coding sequence is TGTGCCAGCAGCTCCCACATTTATGGCTACACCTTC. Protein: CASSSHIYGYTF. The chain uses TRBV7-2 and TRBJ1-2; D is unresolved. This CDR3 spans 12 amino acids. Germline V CDR1 and CDR2: SGHTA, FQGNSA. V was trimmed by 4 bases and J by 5 bases, leaving 8 bases between them.

CDR3 coding DNA: TGTGCCAGCAGTGGTGGACAGACCTCCGGCGATACGCAGTATTTT. The encoded protein is CASSGGQTSGDTQYF. The chain employs TRBV6-1 and TRBJ2-3; possibly TRBD1 for D (6 bases). Trimming removed 4 bases at V and 6 bases at J, with 17 bases between. This CDR3 spans 15 amino acids. The germline V gene encodes CDR1 MNHNS and CDR2 SASEGT.

The chain couples TRBV14 to TRBJ1-6; no definite D call. The germline V and J ends were trimmed by 1 base and 14 bases, with 9 bases remaining between them. From germline, CDR1 is SGHDN and CDR2 FVKESK. This CDR3 has 12 residues. This CDR3 is CASSQGLLALHF. The CDR3 nucleotides read TGTGCCAGCAGCCAAGGACTATTGGCCCTCCACTTT. Variable domain in full (rest from reference TRBV14 and TRBJ1-6): EAGVTQFPSHSVIEKGQTVTLRCDPISGHDNLYWYRRVMGKEIKFLLHFVKESKQDESGMPNNRFLAERTGGTYSTLKVQPAELEDSGVYFCASSQGLLALHFGNGTRLTVT.

This clonotype was recorded a few times. J is TRBJ1-1 and V is TRBV15; D gene uncertain. Germline lookup yields CDR1 LNHNV and CDR2 YYDKDF (reference sequence). V lost 5 bases and J 1 base, leaving 11 bases between the germline ends. The CDR3 spans 14 residues. CDR3 in amino acids: CATSGLTPNTEAFF. In DNA, the CDR3 is TGTGCCACCAGCGGTTTGACACCGAACACTGAAGCTTTCTTT.

A remark on this clonotype: A much larger clone is a single base away; this may be a read error. The rearrangement uses TRBV7-9 and TRBJ2-1, with a weak D call TRBD1 (5 bases). CDR1 is SEHNR and CDR2 is FQNEAQ in the germline V gene (reference sequence). V was trimmed by 6 bases and J by 5 bases, leaving 17 bases between them. The CDR3 consists of 15 residues. The CDR3 loop reads CASSEIGVPNNEQFF. The CDR3 DNA sequence: TGTGCCAGCAGTGAAATAGGGGTACCAAACAATGAGCAGTTCTTC.

The gene calls are TRBV14 and TRBJ2-1, with a possible D match to TRBD1 (6 bases). CDR3 length equals 17 residues. Germline V gene sequence: CDR1 SGHDN, CDR2 FVKESK. V was shortened by 3 bases and J by 0 bases, with 15 bases between the two germline ends. CDR3 amino acids: CASSHYVDRFSYNEQFF. CDR3 in DNA: TGTGCCAGCAGCCATTACGTGGACAGATTCTCCTACAATGAGCAGTTCTTC.

As for this clonotype: Just one base apart from a much larger clone, this may be a read error. The V call is TRBV29-1, the J call TRBJ1-5; 7 bases map to TRBD1. CDR3 size: 14 residues. Germline values: CDR1 SQVTM, CDR2 ANQGSEA. CDR3 bases: TGCAACGTTTCCGCTACAGGGGCGCCTCAGCCCCAGCATTTT. This translates into CNVSATGAPQPQHF.

The chain links TRBV15 to TRBJ1-4, with a weak D call TRBD1 (6 bases). V was shortened by 1 base and J by 7 bases, with 13 bases between the two germline ends. Per germline, CDR1 LNHNV and CDR2 YYDKDF (reference sequence). The CDR3 covers 15 residues. The CDR3 is CATSRVQGPGEKLFF. DNA for the CDR3: TGTGCCACCAGCAGAGTACAGGGACCGGGTGAAAAACTGTTTTTT.

Regarding this clonotype: A much larger clone differs by one base, so this may be a read error. This chain links TRBV28 with TRBJ2-3, with 8 bases matching TRBD2. The trim removed 8 bases at V and 8 bases at J, leaving 18 bases unmatched. The CDR3 totals 16 residues. Germline V gene data show CDR1 as MDHEN and CDR2 as SYDVKM. The CDR3 protein is CASPPGGADFVGTQYF. In DNA, the CDR3 is TGTGCCAGCCCCCCGGGGGGGGCCGATTTTGTAGGTACGCAGTATTTT.

There are many counts of this clonotype. The genes are TRBV7-8 and TRBJ2-3; 8 nucleotides match TRBD1. Trimming at V came to 4 bases and at J to 4 bases, leaving 10 bases not matched to a gene. Germline values: CDR1 SGHVS, CDR2 FQNEAQ. The CDR3 is 16 residues long. CDR3 sequence reads: CASSSRKGTGPDTQYF. CDR3 in DNA: TGTGCCAGCAGCTCCCGAAAAGGGACAGGCCCAGATACGCAGTATTTT.

This clonotype was detected a few times. The chain has TRBV20-1 and TRBJ2-7; TRBD2 agrees at 7 bases. The CDR3 is 17 residues long. Trimming removed 0 bases from V and 3 bases from J; junction bases left unmatched: 14. Germline V gives CDR1 DFQATT, CDR2 SNEGSKA (reference sequence). This chain's CDR3 is CSARDGGGGGRNYEQYF. The CDR3 nucleotides are TGCAGTGCTAGAGATGGGGGGGGTGGTGGGAGGAACTACGAGCAGTACTTC.

This chain links TRBV3-1 with TRBJ2-7; D remains ambiguous. Per germline, CDR1 LGHDT and CDR2 YNNKEL (reference sequence). The ends were cut back, 4 bases at V and 4 bases at J, with 14 bases in the middle. This CDR3 spans 14 amino acids. CDR3 amino acids: CASSLKPPPYEQYF. For the CDR3, the DNA is TGTGCCAGCAGCCTAAAGCCCCCCCCGTACGAGCAGTACTTC.

This clonotype was counted ten times or more. The chain is built from TRBV7-3 and TRBJ2-1; 9 positions agree with TRBD2. Germline-derived CDR1 and CDR2 are SGHTA and FQGTGA. This CDR3 is 16 amino acids long. Trimming removed 5 bases from V and 7 bases from J; junction bases left unmatched: 12. CDR3 protein: CASSPSRLAGTNEQFF. The DNA for the CDR3 is TGTGCCAGCAGCCCCAGCAGGCTAGCGGGAACAAATGAGCAGTTCTTC.

The chain recombines TRBV6-2 or TRBV6-3 with TRBJ2-5, with 8 positions matching TRBD1. With the DNA end fitting TRBJ2-7 better, the J assignment may be wrong. This CDR3 spans 18 amino acids. The germline gives CDR1 MNHEY, CDR2 SVGEGT. DNA for the CDR3: TGTGCCAGCAGTTACTCCACGGGCAGCGACAGGGGATTATACGAGCAGTACTTC. Amino acids: CASSYSTGSDRGLYEQYF.

The sample holds a few counts of this clonotype. This chain connects TRBV9 to TRBJ2-3; the match to TRBD1 covers 7 bases. V was clipped by 0 bases and J by 0 bases; unmatched bases: 13. The CDR3 consists of 19 residues. The germline V gene has CDR1 SGDLS and CDR2 YYNGEE. For the CDR3, the DNA is TGTGCCAGCAGCGTAGTTGCTGTGAGGGGGCAAGCTAGCACAGATACGCAGTATTTT. Amino acid sequence: CASSVVAVRGQASTDTQYF.

This chain uses TRBV4-2 with TRBJ2-1, with TRBD2 as a possible D gene (7 bases). From germline, CDR1 is LGHNA and CDR2 YNFKEQ. CDR3 length: 16 residues. V dropped 0 bases and J dropped 0 bases, with 9 bases sitting between them. The CDR3 protein is CASSQDAGASYNEQFF. The DNA of the CDR3 is TGTGCCAGCAGCCAAGACGCGGGGGCCTCCTACAATGAGCAGTTCTTC.

This chain connects TRBV7-2 to TRBJ1-2; TRBD1 matches at 7 bases. In germline, CDR1 is SGHTA, CDR2 FQGNSA. The CDR3 consists of 16 residues. V trimming: 1 base; J trimming: 5 bases; junction bases outside the gene matches: 10. CDR3 in amino acids: CASSLGGTADGYGYTF. In DNA form, the CDR3 reads TGTGCCAGCAGCTTAGGAGGGACAGCGGACGGGTATGGCTACACCTTC.

This clonotype showed up many times. V gene TRBV27 combines with J gene TRBJ2-5, with TRBD1 as a possible D gene (7 bases). The germline gives CDR1 MNHEY, CDR2 SMNVEV (reference sequence). The CDR3 is 16 amino acids. V lost 2 bases, J lost 1 base, and 14 bases lay in between. The CDR3 DNA reads TGTGCCAGCAGTTTAACCGGCAGGGGGGTCCAAGAGACCCAGTACTTC. Its translation is CASSLTGRGVQETQYF.

This clonotype has only a few counts. V gene TRBV27 combines with J gene TRBJ1-2; 10 bases match TRBD1. Germline lookup yields CDR1 MNHEY and CDR2 SMNVEV (reference sequence). The CDR3 consists of 14 residues. The trim removed 6 bases at V and 2 bases at J, leaving 3 bases unmatched. CDR3 in amino acids: CASRGTGANYGYTF. CDR3 sequence (DNA): TGTGCCAGCAGGGGGACAGGGGCCAACTATGGCTACACCTTC.

This clonotype showed up many times. The rearrangement links TRBV28 to TRBJ2-7, with D perhaps TRBD1 (9 bases). The V gene's germline CDR1 is MDHEN and CDR2 SYDVKM. Trimming left V 7 bases short and J 1 base short, with 20 bases between. The CDR3 length is 16 residues. CDR3 DNA: TGTGCCAGCACCCCGGGGGGGACAGGGTGGTCCTACGAGCAGTACTTC. Translated, it gives CASTPGGTGWSYEQYF.